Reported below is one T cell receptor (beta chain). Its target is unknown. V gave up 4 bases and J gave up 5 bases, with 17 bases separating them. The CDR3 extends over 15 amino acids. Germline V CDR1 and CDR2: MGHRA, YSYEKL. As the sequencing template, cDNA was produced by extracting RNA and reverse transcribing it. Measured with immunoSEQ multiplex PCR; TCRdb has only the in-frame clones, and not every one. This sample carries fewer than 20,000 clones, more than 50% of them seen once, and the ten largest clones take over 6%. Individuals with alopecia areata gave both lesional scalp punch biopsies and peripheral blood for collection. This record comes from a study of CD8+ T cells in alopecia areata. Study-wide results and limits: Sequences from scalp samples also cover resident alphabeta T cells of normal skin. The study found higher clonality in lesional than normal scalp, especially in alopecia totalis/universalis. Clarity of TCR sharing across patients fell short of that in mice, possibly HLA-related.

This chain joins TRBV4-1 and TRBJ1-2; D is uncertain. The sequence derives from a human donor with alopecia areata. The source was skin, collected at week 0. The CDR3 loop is CASSRPATSSYGYTF. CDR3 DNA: TGCGCCAGCAGCCGCCCCGCGACATCAAGTTATGGCTACACCTTC.